Each of the 8 T cell receptor beta chains below was sequenced from the same sample in a study of cytomegalovirus exposure and HLA in healthy donors. PCR amplification relied on 60 Vbeta primers (plus 13 Jbeta primers). TCRdb's copy holds only in-frame clones and misses some; the assay was immunoSEQ multiplex PCR. The data contain more than 150,000 clones, 60% to 80% of them singletons. The sample taken for sequencing was PBMCs. The origin of the receptors is a woman in her thirties or forties in good health and CMV-seropositive.

The rearrangement joins TRBV10-1 to TRBJ2-3; TRBD2 matches 8 bases. CDR1 WNHNN and CDR2 SYGVQD come from the germline V gene (reference sequence). The CDR3 is 15 amino acids. V lost 7 bases and J lost 0; bases outside the gene matches: 6. The CDR3 region is CASKRLARSTDTQYF. CDR3 DNA: TGCGCCAGCAAACGACTAGCGCGAAGCACAGATACGCAGTATTTT.

The chain links TRBV19 to TRBJ1-1, with D perhaps matching TRBD1 (5 bases). Trimming cost V 3 bases and J 8 bases, with 13 bases left between them. Germline assignment: CDR1 LNHDA and CDR2 SQIVND (reference sequence). The CDR3 runs 13 residues. The CDR3 here is CASSMPVTEEAFF. In nucleotides, the CDR3 is TGTGCCAGTAGTATGCCGGTGACAGAAGAAGCTTTCTTT.

The V and J genes are TRBV2 and TRBJ2-1, with 9 bases matching TRBD2. Per the germline V gene, CDR1 is SNHLY and CDR2 is FYNNEI. The CDR3 has 16 residues. Trimming took 6 bases from V and 5 from J; bases not matched to a gene: 11. The CDR3 here is CASSFRAGGGNNEQFF. The DNA of the CDR3 is TGTGCCAGCAGCTTCCGTGCGGGAGGGGGGAACAATGAGCAGTTCTTC.

This chain connects TRBV7-2 to TRBJ2-7; TRBD2 matches at 12 bases. Germline-derived CDR1 and CDR2 are SGHTA and FQGNSA. Germline trimming cut 5 bases from V and 2 bases from J; bases unmatched to any gene: 7. This CDR3 has 16 amino acids. CDR3 loop: CASSQGLAGGAYEQYF. The CDR3 DNA reads as TGTGCCAGCAGCCAGGGACTAGCGGGCGGAGCCTACGAGCAGTACTTC.

The chain couples TRBV15 to TRBJ2-3; TRBD2 matches at 14 bases. The germline gives CDR1 LNHNV, CDR2 YYDKDF (reference sequence). The CDR3 has 18 residues. V trimming: 5 bases; J trimming: 0 bases; junction bases outside the gene matches: 7. DNA for the CDR3: TGTGCCACCAGCGGGACTAGCGGGAGAGGGCTTAGCACAGATACGCAGTATTTT. Protein product: CATSGTSGRGLSTDTQYF.

V usage is TRBV11-2 and J usage is TRBJ2-5, with 9 bases fitting TRBD1. The J call is uncertain, as TRBJ2-7 better fits the DNA end. Germline CDR1 and CDR2: SGHAT and FQNNGV. CDR3 length: 14 residues. The CDR3 loop is CASSIRDRVYEQYF. The CDR3 DNA reads TGTGCCAGCAGCATCCGGGACAGGGTTTACGAGCAGTACTTC.

The V and J genes are TRBV19 and TRBJ2-7; tentatively, D is TRBD1 (8 bases). The germline V gene encodes CDR1 LNHDA and CDR2 SQIVND (reference sequence). This CDR3 comprises 19 residues. The ends were cut back, 7 bases at V and 3 bases at J, with 31 bases in the middle. This CDR3 reads CASKWVVTGEWRGFYEQYF. Here the CDR3 DNA reads TGTGCCAGTAAGTGGGTGGTGACAGGGGAATGGCGGGGGTTCTACGAGCAGTACTTC. Full variable domain (rest looked up from reference TRBV19 and TRBJ2-7): DGGITQSPKYLFRKEGQNVTLSCEQNLNHDAMYWYRQDPGQGLRLIYYSQIVNDFQKGDIAEGYSVSREKKESFPLTVTSAQKNPTAFYLCASKWVVTGEWRGFYEQYFGPGTRLTVT.

This rearrangement joins TRBV2 to TRBJ1-1; the D gene is possibly TRBD1 (5 bases). Germline V lookup: CDR1 SNHLY, CDR2 FYNNEI. CDR3 length: 13 amino acids. V was trimmed by 10 bases and J by 2 bases, leaving 14 bases between them. CDR3 protein: CATGENLNTEAFF. The CDR3 region has the DNA TGTGCCACGGGGGAGAACCTTAACACTGAAGCTTTCTTT.